The 32 T cell receptor beta chains given below trace back to one sample, sequenced in a study of shared clonotypes between healthy human individuals. Generated by immunoSEQ multiplex PCR, the TCRdb table keeps only in-frame clones and is missing some. This sample has roughly 2 million clones, with 85% to 95% found just once. Sequencing was done on a sample of naive CD4+ T cells sorted from blood. As to subset: CD45RA+ positively selected. The receptors here all came from a man aged 18 to 29 in good health.

This clone was picked up one time. Distinct nucleotide sequences in the sample also encode this CDR3. V usage is TRBV7-9 and J usage is TRBJ2-7; 10 positions agree with TRBD1. From germline, CDR1 is SEHNR and CDR2 FQNEAQ (reference sequence). Unmatched junction bases numbered 2, after V lost 0 bases and J lost 3 bases. The CDR3 extends over 15 amino acids. The CDR3 nucleotides are TGTGCCAGCAGCTTAGCGGGGACAGGGGTCTACGAGCAGTACTTC. Its translation is CASSLAGTGVYEQYF.

The chain uses TRBV10-3 and TRBJ1-3, with 7 bases fitting TRBD1. The CDR3 runs to 14 residues. V lost 11 bases, J lost 2 bases, and 9 bases stayed unmatched. In germline, CDR1 is ENHRY, CDR2 SYGVKD. This CDR3 reads CAGSLTGTGNTIYF. The CDR3 DNA follows: TGTGCCGGCTCGCTGACAGGGACTGGAAACACCATATATTTT.

The rearrangement uses TRBV27 and TRBJ2-1, with D maybe TRBD1 (5 bases). Germline CDR1 reads MNHEY; CDR2 reads SMNVEV (reference sequence). The V end was cut by 2 bases, the J end by 6 bases, with 8 bases between. The CDR3 runs 13 residues. The CDR3: CASSLSQGNEQFF. Here the CDR3 DNA reads TGTGCCAGCAGTTTAAGTCAGGGCAATGAGCAGTTCTTC.

The J gene is TRBJ1-2, the V gene TRBV7-2, with 7 bases fitting TRBD1. The ends lost 5 bases at V and 5 bases at J; junction bases unmatched: 8. There are 14 residues in the CDR3. In germline, CDR1 is SGHTA, CDR2 FQGNSA. The CDR3 spells CASSPYGQAYGYTF. Here the CDR3 DNA reads TGTGCCAGCAGCCCTTATGGACAGGCTTATGGCTACACCTTC.

CDR3 DNA: TGTGCCAGCAGTTTGCACAGCCAAGAGACCCAGTACTTC. Translation gives CASSLHSQETQYF. The chain joins TRBV2 to TRBJ2-5; D remains ambiguous. V was trimmed by 5 bases and J by 1 base, leaving 8 bases between them. The CDR3 covers 13 residues. CDR1 and CDR2 (germline): SNHLY, FYNNEI.

On this clone itself: At the DNA level, this CDR3 is encoded by other sequences in the same sample as well. This chain uses TRBV10-3 with TRBJ1-6; D unresolved. The V and J ends lost 3 bases and 2 bases respectively, with 8 bases between them. The CDR3 is made up of 15 amino acids. Germline assignment: CDR1 ENHRY and CDR2 SYGVKD. As DNA, the CDR3 is TGTGCCATCAGTGAAGAGGGCACCTATAATTCACCCCTCCACTTT. Its protein is CAISEEGTYNSPLHF.

The rearrangement joins TRBV10-3 to TRBJ2-5; D remains unclear. Germline CDR1 and CDR2: ENHRY and SYGVKD. This CDR3 is built from 13 residues. Trimming stripped 3 bases from V and 5 bases from J, with 10 bases between. In nucleotides, the CDR3 is TGTGCCATCAGTGATTTGGAGCGCGAGACCCAGTACTTC. This translates into CAISDLERETQYF.

The chain carries TRBV29-1 and TRBJ2-3, with 13 positions matching TRBD2. The CDR3 runs to 15 residues. After removal of 4 bases from V and 1 base from J, the junction contained 2 bases not matched to a gene. Germline CDR1 SQVTM, CDR2 ANQGSEA. For the CDR3, the DNA is TGCAGCGTTGCCGGACTAGCGGGGGGCACAGATACGCAGTATTTT. Its protein product is CSVAGLAGGTDTQYF.

The rearrangement links TRBV6-1 to TRBJ1-4; no clear D gene. The V end was cut by 5 bases, the J end by 3 bases, with 7 bases between. Germline CDR1 MNHNS, CDR2 SASEGT. There are 13 residues in the CDR3. This CDR3 reads CASSRGSNEKLFF. The CDR3 DNA sequence: TGTGCCAGCAGTAGAGGGTCTAATGAAAAACTGTTTTTT.

This rearrangement joins TRBV6-1 to TRBJ2-7, with D maybe TRBD1 (5 bases). Trimming left V 5 bases short and J 2 bases short, with 10 bases between. CDR3 length: 13 residues. CDR1 is MNHNS, CDR2 SASEGT, per germline. The CDR3 protein is CASSWTHTYEQYF. The DNA for the CDR3 is TGTGCCAGCAGTTGGACACACACCTACGAGCAGTACTTC.

This sequence joins TRBV11-2 and TRBJ2-1; 8 bases are a match to TRBD2. This CDR3 spans 17 amino acids. V lost 4 bases and J lost 3; bases outside the gene matches: 11. The V gene's germline CDR1 is SGHAT and CDR2 FQNNGV. The CDR3 nucleotides read TGTGCCAGCAGCTACCCCGGGGGGGATAGCAACTACAATGAGCAGTTCTTC. Encoded protein: CASSYPGGDSNYNEQFF.

This chain uses TRBV6-1 with TRBJ1-2; tentative D call: TRBD1 (6 bases). Trimming shortened V by 3 bases and J by 1 base, and 12 bases separated the two germline ends. Germline CDR1 reads MNHNS; CDR2 reads SASEGT. CDR3 length: 15 residues. The CDR3 DNA sequence: TGTGCCAGCAGTGACCCCACGGACAGTAACTATGGCTACACCTTC. It specifies CASSDPTDSNYGYTF.

The rearrangement links TRBV15 to TRBJ2-3, with a tentative D call TRBD2 (6 bases). From germline, CDR1 is LNHNV and CDR2 YYDKDF (reference sequence). The V end lost 0 bases, the J end lost 0 bases, and 10 bases lay between the germline ends. The CDR3 runs to 16 residues. CDR3 nucleotide sequence: TGTGCCACCAGCAGAGAGAACGGGAGAAGCACAGATACGCAGTATTTT. Encoded protein: CATSRENGRSTDTQYF.

The V and J genes are TRBV5-1 and TRBJ2-5, with TRBD2 identical over 12 bases. CDR1 SGHRS and CDR2 YFSETQ come from the germline V gene. CDR3 length: 17 amino acids. V was clipped by 0 bases and J by 4 bases; unmatched bases: 7. CDR3 amino acids: CASSLGGLAGIGETQYF. DNA for the CDR3: TGCGCCAGCAGCTTGGGTGGACTAGCGGGGATTGGAGAGACCCAGTACTTC.

On this clone: This sample also contains other DNA sequences that code for the same CDR3. The chain combines TRBV7-2 with TRBJ1-2, with TRBD1 matching over 7 bases. From germline, CDR1 is SGHTA and CDR2 FQGNSA. V lost 1 base to trimming and J lost 4 bases; unmatched junction nucleotides: 3. The CDR3 spans 14 residues. CDR3 in amino acids: CASSLGQGSYGYTF. The CDR3 DNA sequence: TGTGCCAGCAGCTTAGGACAGGGCAGCTATGGCTACACCTTC.

The rearrangement links TRBV11-2 to TRBJ1-6; perhaps TRBD1 as D (5 bases). The CDR3 is 13 amino acids. Trimming pared 3 bases from V and 11 bases from J, leaving 11 bases between. The V gene's germline CDR1 is SGHAT and CDR2 FQNNGV. This CDR3 reads CASSLDRGAPLHF. DNA of the CDR3: TGTGCCAGCAGCTTGGACCGGGGGGCACCCCTCCACTTT.

About this clone: Other DNA sequences from this sample encode an identical CDR3 as well. The CDR3 region has the DNA TGTGCCAGCAGTTACTCGTCTAGCGGATCCTACGAGCAGTACTTC. This sequence encodes CASSYSSSGSYEQYF. The J gene is TRBJ2-7, the V gene TRBV6-5; TRBD2 aligns across 7 bases. CDR1 is MNHEY and CDR2 is SVGAGI in the germline V gene. Trimming removed 0 bases from V and 1 base from J; junction bases left unmatched: 3. This CDR3 contains 15 residues.

Concerning this clone: The sample has other DNA sequences that encode this CDR3 too. The rearrangement links TRBV28 to TRBJ2-2; a possible D gene is TRBD2 (5 bases). Germline CDR1 is MDHEN and CDR2 is SYDVKM. This CDR3 has 13 amino acids. V gave up 6 bases and J gave up 5 bases, with 10 bases separating them. CDR3 nucleotides: TGTGCCAGCAGCCCCTCGGGAACCGGGGAGCTGTTTTTT. This codes for CASSPSGTGELFF.

This chain links TRBV2 with TRBJ1-5; D is unresolved. V dropped 5 bases and J dropped 2 bases, with 16 bases sitting between them. The CDR3 length is 16 residues. The germline gives CDR1 SNHLY, CDR2 FYNNEI. CDR3 sequence reads: CASSLPRREGNQPQHF. The CDR3 bases are TGTGCCAGCAGTCTCCCTAGAAGGGAAGGCAATCAGCCCCAGCATTTT.

This rearrangement joins TRBV27 to TRBJ1-5; the D gene is possibly TRBD1 (6 bases). Germline loops: CDR1 MNHEY, CDR2 SMNVEV (reference sequence). The V gene lost 1 base and the J gene lost 0 bases, with 13 bases spanning the gap. This CDR3 has 17 amino acids. CDR3 DNA: TGTGCCAGCAGTTTATTGGCAGGGGAAGGTAGCAATCAGCCCCAGCATTTT. Its translation is CASSLLAGEGSNQPQHF.

The chain combines TRBV5-1 with TRBJ2-7; 9 bases are shared with TRBD1. Germline assignment: CDR1 SGHRS and CDR2 YFSETQ. CDR3 length: 15 amino acids. V shed 0 bases and J 9 bases; nucleotides not matched to a gene: 10. DNA of the CDR3: TGCGCCAGCAGCTTGGACCTCGGGACAGGGCAACTGCAGTACTTC. Translating gives CASSLDLGTGQLQYF.

V and J are TRBV10-2 and TRBJ2-1, with D perhaps matching TRBD2 (6 bases). V lost 0 bases, J lost 4 bases, and 13 bases lay in between. CDR3 size: 16 residues. The V gene's germline CDR1 is WSHSY and CDR2 SAAADI. CDR3 sequence: CASSESRSGFYNEQFF. Written as DNA, the CDR3 is TGCGCCAGCAGTGAGTCGAGAAGCGGGTTTTACAATGAGCAGTTCTTC.

In the case of this clone: This specimen includes other DNA sequences encoding the same CDR3. The chain is built from TRBV5-1 and TRBJ2-5; 9 nucleotides agree with TRBD2. CDR3 length equals 16 residues. The V gene's germline CDR1 is SGHRS and CDR2 YFSETQ. V trimming: 0 bases; J trimming: 2 bases; junction bases outside the gene matches: 5. CDR3 loop: CASSLAPSGDQETQYF. The DNA of the CDR3 is TGCGCCAGCAGCTTGGCCCCTAGCGGGGATCAAGAGACCCAGTACTTC.

The DNA of the CDR3 is TGTGCCAGCAGCTGGGGGACAGGACTCATGAACACTGAAGCTTTCTTT. It yields the protein CASSWGTGLMNTEAFF. The V call is TRBV5-4, the J call TRBJ1-1, with 8 nucleotides matching TRBD1. The ends lost 3 bases at V and 0 bases at J; junction bases unmatched: 7. The CDR3 has 16 residues. Germline V gene lookup returns CDR1 SGHNT and CDR2 YYREEE (reference sequence).

The J gene is TRBJ2-7, the V gene TRBV2, with D perhaps TRBD2 (5 bases). The V gene lost 2 bases and the J gene lost 12 bases, with 11 bases spanning the gap. The germline V gene has CDR1 SNHLY and CDR2 FYNNEI. The CDR3 extends over 11 amino acids. The chain's CDR3 is CASSETVEVYF. CDR3 DNA sequence: TGTGCCAGCAGTGAAACGGTGGAGGTGTACTTC.

This chain joins TRBV18 and TRBJ2-1; tentatively, D is TRBD1 (6 bases). The ends were cut back, 1 base at V and 6 bases at J, with 7 bases in the middle. The germline CDR1 and CDR2 sequences are KGHSH and LQKENI. This CDR3 contains 13 residues. The CDR3 protein is CASSPRRGNEQFF. DNA of the CDR3: TGTGCCAGCTCACCACGCAGGGGCAATGAGCAGTTCTTC.

Note on this clone: Other DNA sequences in the sample encode the same CDR3. The rearrangement links TRBV10-3 to TRBJ1-2; 7 nucleotides align to TRBD1. Looked up from germline, CDR1 is ENHRY and CDR2 is SYGVKD. V lost 2 bases to trimming and J lost 4 bases; unmatched junction nucleotides: 4. This CDR3 is 14 amino acids long. CDR3: CAISEPGQSYGYTF. The CDR3 DNA reads as TGTGCCATCAGTGAGCCGGGACAGTCCTATGGCTACACCTTC.

Details on this clone: Other DNA sequences of this sample code for an identical CDR3. The chain couples TRBV5-1 to TRBJ2-5; 8 bases map to TRBD1. CDR3 length: 14 amino acids. Germline trimming cut 0 bases from V and 4 bases from J; bases unmatched to any gene: 2. Per germline, CDR1 SGHRS and CDR2 YFSETQ. The CDR3 sequence is CASSLGTGLETQYF. CDR3 sequence (DNA): TGCGCCAGCAGCTTGGGGACAGGGCTAGAGACCCAGTACTTC.

V and J are TRBV4-1 and TRBJ2-6, with TRBD1 matching over 7 bases. This CDR3 spans 17 amino acids. The germline V gene has CDR1 MGHRA and CDR2 YSYEKL. V lost 4 bases to trimming and J lost 1 base; unmatched junction nucleotides: 7. In DNA, the CDR3 is TGCGCCAGCAGCCTACCACAGGGGAGTTCTGGGGCCAACGTCCTGACTTTC. It yields the protein CASSLPQGSSGANVLTF.

The chain couples TRBV2 to TRBJ2-7; 9 bases are shared with TRBD1. This CDR3 has 15 amino acids. The junction had 14 bases not matched to a gene; V was cut back by 8 bases and J by 6 bases. Germline loops: CDR1 SNHLY, CDR2 FYNNEI. CDR3 sequence: CASRRPGQGFSEQYF. CDR3 sequence (DNA): TGTGCCAGCCGCCGACCGGGACAGGGATTCTCCGAGCAGTACTTC.

This chain uses TRBV7-9 with TRBJ2-7; 8 bases line up with TRBD1. Looked up from germline, CDR1 is SEHNR and CDR2 is FQNEAQ (reference sequence). Trimming cost V 5 bases and J 3 bases; bases outside gene matches: 3. This CDR3 region has 13 residues. CDR3 DNA: TGTGCCAGCAGCCCTGACAGGGGCTACGAGCAGTACTTC. It codes for CASSPDRGYEQYF.

The gene calls are TRBV4-1 and TRBJ1-6, with TRBD1 matching over 9 bases. The CDR3 consists of 19 residues. The V segment lost 0 bases and the J segment 0 bases; nucleotides outside the gene matches: 6. CDR1 and CDR2 (germline): MGHRA, YSYEKL. The CDR3 DNA is TGCGCCAGCAGCCAAGAGGGACAGGGACCCGGCTCCTATAATTCACCCCTCCACTTT. Translated, it gives CASSQEGQGPGSYNSPLHF.